The 2 T cell receptor beta chains below all came from one sample that was sequenced in a study of control samples from healthy donors and cancer patients. Here immunoSEQ multiplex PCR was the method, and the copy in TCRdb shows in-frame clones only, minus some. Among some 130,000 clones listed, around 92% were seen once. The specimen sequenced was blood. All receptors come from a woman aged 50 to 60 in good health.

In DNA form, the CDR3 reads TGTGCCAGCAGTTTTTTCCAGGGCAATTCACCCCTCCACTTT. Its translation: CASSFFQGNSPLHF. This chain connects TRBV28 to TRBJ1-6; D perhaps matches TRBD1 (5 bases). The CDR3 contains 14 residues. V lost 3 bases and J 7 bases, leaving 10 bases between the germline ends. Germline CDR1 MDHEN, CDR2 SYDVKM.

This chain uses TRBV28 with TRBJ1-6, with TRBD1 as a possible D gene (5 bases). Trimming left V 7 bases short and J 10 bases short, with 20 bases between. This CDR3 contains 15 residues. Germline V CDR1 and CDR2: MDHEN, SYDVKM. Here the CDR3 reads CASNPQGPRGSPLHF. CDR3 nucleotide sequence: TGTGCCAGCAATCCCCAGGGACCTCGGGGATCACCCCTCCACTTT.